This is a list of T cell receptor beta chains from one sample in a study of shared clonotypes between healthy human individuals. The table came from immunoSEQ multiplex PCR; TCRdb's copy has only in-frame clones and leaves some out. The table has millions of clones, 85% to 95% seen once. The sample was naive CD4+ T cells from PBMCs. These receptors originate from a man aged 18 to 35 in good health. Some clones in this sample may be carry-over from other donors' samples. CDR3s include the opening cysteine and the closing phenylalanine or tryptophan. Each record gives: V gene, J gene, CDR3 protein.

TRBV29-1	TRBJ1-2	CSVPTTNYGYTF
TRBV7-2	TRBJ2-1	CASSLDWYSSYNEQFF
TRBV5-1	TRBJ2-5	CASSFEGETQYF
TRBV11-3	TRBJ2-2	CASSENTGELFF
TRBV6-5	TRBJ2-7	CASSTPRENSYEQYF
TRBV30	TRBJ2-3	CAWSVLAGPRDTQYF
TRBV11-3	TRBJ2-5	CASSPRDREETQYF
TRBV27	TRBJ2-7	CASSLGIGRTSGRGHEQYF
TRBV7-2	TRBJ2-1	CASSRPSGRDLNEQFF
TRBV7-2	TRBJ2-1	CASSRDRGNYNEQFF
TRBV4-2	TRBJ2-1	CASSQRAGGALYNEQFF
TRBV4-3	TRBJ2-2	CASSQVNEGYTGELFF
TRBV6-1	TRBJ1-2	CASSETDYTAVYGYTF
TRBV27	TRBJ1-2	CASSLRSPGLDGYTF
TRBV6-6	TRBJ2-7	CASSYSGQGRFYEQYF
TRBV28	TRBJ2-2	CASRPQGRRNTGELFF
TRBV19	TRBJ2-5	CASSNIGQETQYF
TRBV25-1	TRBJ1-2	CASSKGGTGGYTF
TRBV7-9	TRBJ1-1	CASSLAAGSTEAFF
TRBV6-7	TRBJ1-4	CASSYNGASHPATNEKLFF
TRBV25-1	TRBJ2-7	CASSTSLGLAGEVDEQYF
TRBV18	TRBJ2-1	CASSPSASGSYNEQFF
TRBV6-5	TRBJ2-7	CASRAVGAGSYEQYF
TRBV28	TRBJ1-5	CASRQLSNQPQHF
TRBV4-2	TRBJ1-4	CASSQVTDLNEKLFF
TRBV9	TRBJ1-1	CASSVVSRVGTEAFF
TRBV4-3	TRBJ2-1	CASSPFPLAGLYNEQFF
TRBV7-2	TRBJ2-2	CASRGTGGLGELFF
TRBV7-3	TRBJ1-5	CASSYPSRDLKSSNQPQHF
TRBV6-5	TRBJ1-2	CASSIGEGYGYTF
TRBV29-1	TRBJ2-7	CSVRRDRVNEQYF
TRBV18	TRBJ1-1	CASSPGFPEAFF
TRBV28	TRBJ2-1	CASSLWGGGESGSSYNEQFF
TRBV28	TRBJ1-6	CASSFPQGAGSPLHF
TRBV6-1	TRBJ1-1	CASRTGITEAFF
TRBV6-1	TRBJ1-5	CASSDPGGGNQPQHF
TRBV29-1	TRBJ2-7	CSVGGRQGGHEQYF
TRBV30	TRBJ1-6	CAWSLRGIRNSPLHF
TRBV11-2	TRBJ2-7	CASSLDLVGPYEQYF
TRBV9	TRBJ2-1	CASSVVDDGAHGEQFF
TRBV6-5	TRBJ1-1	CASSYGGTLNTEAFF
TRBV18	TRBJ2-1	CASSRSGTSGEQFF
TRBV7-3	TRBJ2-1	CASSVTRNNEQFF
TRBV11-2	TRBJ2-1	CASSPFSRLFNEQFF
TRBV2	TRBJ2-3	CASSDVGLGQITQYF
TRBV6-1	TRBJ2-1	CASSVQGPEQFF
TRBV7-2	TRBJ2-7	CASSLDPVSEQYF
TRBV7-3	TRBJ2-1	CASSGSGLRDEQFF
TRBV10-3	TRBJ2-3	CATKVGGGSTDTQYF